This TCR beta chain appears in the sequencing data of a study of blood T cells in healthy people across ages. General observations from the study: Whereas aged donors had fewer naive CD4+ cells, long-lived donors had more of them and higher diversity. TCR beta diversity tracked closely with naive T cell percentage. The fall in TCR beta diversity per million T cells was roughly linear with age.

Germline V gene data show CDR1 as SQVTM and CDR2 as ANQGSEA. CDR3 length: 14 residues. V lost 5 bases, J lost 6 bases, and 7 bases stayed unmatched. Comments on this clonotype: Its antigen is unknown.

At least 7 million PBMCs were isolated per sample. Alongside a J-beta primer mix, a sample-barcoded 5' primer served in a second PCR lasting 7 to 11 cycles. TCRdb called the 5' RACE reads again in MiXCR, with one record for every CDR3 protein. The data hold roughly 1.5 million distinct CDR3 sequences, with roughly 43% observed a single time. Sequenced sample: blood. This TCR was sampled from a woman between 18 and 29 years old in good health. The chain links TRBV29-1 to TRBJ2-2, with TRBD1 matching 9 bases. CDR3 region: CSVCGQGLSGELFF. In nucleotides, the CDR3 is TGCAGCGTTTGTGGACAGGGGTTGTCCGGGGAGCTGTTTTTT.